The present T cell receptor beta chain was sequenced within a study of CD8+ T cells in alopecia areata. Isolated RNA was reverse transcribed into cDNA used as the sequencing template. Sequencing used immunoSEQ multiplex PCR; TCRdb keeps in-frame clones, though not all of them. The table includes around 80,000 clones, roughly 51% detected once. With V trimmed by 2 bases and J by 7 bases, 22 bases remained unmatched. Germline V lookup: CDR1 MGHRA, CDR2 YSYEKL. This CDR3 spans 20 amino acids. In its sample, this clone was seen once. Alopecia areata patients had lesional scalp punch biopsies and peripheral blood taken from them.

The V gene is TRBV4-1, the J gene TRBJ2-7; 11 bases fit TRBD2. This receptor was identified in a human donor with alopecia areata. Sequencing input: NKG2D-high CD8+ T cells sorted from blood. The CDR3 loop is CASSQLPPRTSGRPGREQYF. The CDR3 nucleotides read TGCGCCAGCAGCCAATTACCCCCAAGGACTAGCGGGCGACCTGGACGAGAGCAGTACTTC.